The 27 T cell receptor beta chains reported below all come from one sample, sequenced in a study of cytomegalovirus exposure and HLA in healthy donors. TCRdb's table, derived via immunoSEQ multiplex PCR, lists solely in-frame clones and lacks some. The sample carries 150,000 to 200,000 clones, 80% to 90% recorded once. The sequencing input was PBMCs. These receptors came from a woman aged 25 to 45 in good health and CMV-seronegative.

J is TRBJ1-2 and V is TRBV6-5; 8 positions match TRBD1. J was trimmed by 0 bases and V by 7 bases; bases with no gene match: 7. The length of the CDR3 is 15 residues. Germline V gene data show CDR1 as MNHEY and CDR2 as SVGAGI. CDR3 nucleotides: TGTGCCAGCAAGGGGACAGGAATAGCTAACTATGGCTACACCTTC. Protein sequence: CASKGTGIANYGYTF.

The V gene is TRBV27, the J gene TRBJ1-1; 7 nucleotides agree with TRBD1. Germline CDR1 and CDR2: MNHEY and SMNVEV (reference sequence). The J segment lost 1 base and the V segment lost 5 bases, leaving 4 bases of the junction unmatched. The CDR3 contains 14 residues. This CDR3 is CASSPRTGNTEAFF. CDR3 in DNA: TGTGCCAGCAGTCCCCGGACAGGGAACACTGAAGCTTTCTTT.

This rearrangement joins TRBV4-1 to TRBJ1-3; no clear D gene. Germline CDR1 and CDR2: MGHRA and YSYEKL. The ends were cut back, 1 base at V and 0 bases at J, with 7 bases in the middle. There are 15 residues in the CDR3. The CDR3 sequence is CASSQVGNSGNTIYF. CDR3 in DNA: TGCGCCAGCAGCCAAGTCGGGAACTCTGGAAACACCATATATTTT.

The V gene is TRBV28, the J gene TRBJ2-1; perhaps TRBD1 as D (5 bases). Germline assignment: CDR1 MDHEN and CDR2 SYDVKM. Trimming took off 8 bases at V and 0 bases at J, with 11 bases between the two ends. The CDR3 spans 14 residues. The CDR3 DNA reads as TGTGCCAGCTCAGGGTTAAGCTCCTACAATGAGCAGTTCTTC. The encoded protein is CASSGLSSYNEQFF.

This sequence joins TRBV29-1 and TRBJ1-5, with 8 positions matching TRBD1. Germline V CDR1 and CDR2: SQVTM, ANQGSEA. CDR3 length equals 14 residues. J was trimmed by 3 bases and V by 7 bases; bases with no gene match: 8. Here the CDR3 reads CSATSGQVNQPQHF. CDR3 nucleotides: TGCAGCGCCACTTCGGGACAGGTCAATCAGCCCCAGCATTTT.

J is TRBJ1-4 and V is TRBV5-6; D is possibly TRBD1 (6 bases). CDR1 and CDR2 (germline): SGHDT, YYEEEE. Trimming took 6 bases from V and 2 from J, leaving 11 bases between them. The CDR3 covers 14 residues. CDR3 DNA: TGTGCCAGCACCCAGGGGAATACTAATGAAAAACTGTTTTTT. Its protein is CASTQGNTNEKLFF.

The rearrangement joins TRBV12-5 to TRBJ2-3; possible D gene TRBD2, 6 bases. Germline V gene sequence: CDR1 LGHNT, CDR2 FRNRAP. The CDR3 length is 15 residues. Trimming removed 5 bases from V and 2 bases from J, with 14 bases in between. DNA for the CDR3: TGTGCTAGTGGTCCCTATGGCGGGACCACAGATACGCAGTATTTT. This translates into CASGPYGGTTDTQYF.

CDR3 bases: TGTGCCAGCAGCTTAGTGGCGACAGGCTCGACCTACGAGCAGTACTTC. Its translation: CASSLVATGSTYEQYF. The rearrangement joins TRBV7-9 to TRBJ2-7; tentative D call: TRBD1 (6 bases). Trimming removed 1 base at V and 2 bases at J, with 15 bases between. The CDR3 spans 16 residues. Looked up from germline, CDR1 is SEHNR and CDR2 is FQNEAQ (reference sequence).

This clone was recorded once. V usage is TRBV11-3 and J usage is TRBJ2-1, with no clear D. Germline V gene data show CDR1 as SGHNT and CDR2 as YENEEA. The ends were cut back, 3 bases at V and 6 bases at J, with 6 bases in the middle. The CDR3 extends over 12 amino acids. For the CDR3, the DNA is TGTGCCAGCAGCTTGGGCGTCAATGAGCAGTTCTTC. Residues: CASSLGVNEQFF.

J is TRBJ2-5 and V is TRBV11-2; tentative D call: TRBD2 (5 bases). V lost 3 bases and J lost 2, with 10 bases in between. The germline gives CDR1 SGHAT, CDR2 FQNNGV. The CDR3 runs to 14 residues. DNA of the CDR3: TGTGCCAGCAGCTTCGACCGGGGACAAGAGACCCAGTACTTC. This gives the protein CASSFDRGQETQYF.

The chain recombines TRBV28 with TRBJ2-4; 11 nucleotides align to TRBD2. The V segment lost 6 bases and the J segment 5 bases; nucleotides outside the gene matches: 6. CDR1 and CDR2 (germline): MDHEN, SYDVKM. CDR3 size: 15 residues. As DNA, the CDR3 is TGTGCCAGCAGGAAACTAGCGGGAGTACAAAACATTCAGTACTTC. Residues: CASRKLAGVQNIQYF.

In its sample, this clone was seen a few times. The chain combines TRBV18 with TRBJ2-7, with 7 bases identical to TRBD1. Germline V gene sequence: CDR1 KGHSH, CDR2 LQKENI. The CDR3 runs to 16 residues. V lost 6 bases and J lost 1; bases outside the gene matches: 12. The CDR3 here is CASSPYPTGLSYEQYF. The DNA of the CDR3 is TGTGCCAGCTCCCCTTACCCGACAGGGTTGTCCTACGAGCAGTACTTC.

CDR3 protein: CASSLIAGNQPQHF. The CDR3 DNA reads TGTGCCAGCAGCTTGATAGCGGGGAATCAGCCCCAGCATTTT. The chain links TRBV5-5 to TRBJ1-5; no clear D. V shed 1 base and J shed 4 bases, with 9 bases lying between them. Looked up from germline, CDR1 is SGHKS and CDR2 is YYEKEE (reference sequence). The CDR3 is made up of 14 amino acids.

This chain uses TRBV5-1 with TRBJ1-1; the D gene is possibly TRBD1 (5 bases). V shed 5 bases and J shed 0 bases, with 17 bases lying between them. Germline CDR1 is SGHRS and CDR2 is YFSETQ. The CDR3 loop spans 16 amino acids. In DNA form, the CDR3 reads TGCGCCAGCAGTCCCGGACACCTTACAATGAACACTGAAGCTTTCTTT. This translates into CASSPGHLTMNTEAFF. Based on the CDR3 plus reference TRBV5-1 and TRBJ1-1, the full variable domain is KAGVTQTPRYLIKTRGQQVTLSCSPISGHRSVSWYQQTPGQGLQFLFEYFSETQRNKGNFPGRFSGRQFSNSRSEMNVSTLELGDSALYLCASSPGHLTMNTEAFFGQGTRLTVV.

The CDR3 is CASSQEGQGPYGYTF. The CDR3 nucleotides are TGCGCCAGCAGCCAAGAAGGGCAGGGGCCGTATGGCTACACCTTC. The V and J genes are TRBV4-1 and TRBJ1-2; D might be TRBD1 (6 bases). With 0 bases removed from V and 5 bases from J, the gap between germline ends came to 13 bases. CDR3 length: 15 amino acids. Looked up from germline, CDR1 is MGHRA and CDR2 is YSYEKL.

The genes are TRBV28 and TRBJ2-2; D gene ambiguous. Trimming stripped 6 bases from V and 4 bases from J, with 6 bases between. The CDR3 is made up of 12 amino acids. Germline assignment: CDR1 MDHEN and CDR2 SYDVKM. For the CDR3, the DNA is TGTGCCAGCAGGAGTTTCACCGGGGAGCTGTTTTTT. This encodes CASRSFTGELFF.

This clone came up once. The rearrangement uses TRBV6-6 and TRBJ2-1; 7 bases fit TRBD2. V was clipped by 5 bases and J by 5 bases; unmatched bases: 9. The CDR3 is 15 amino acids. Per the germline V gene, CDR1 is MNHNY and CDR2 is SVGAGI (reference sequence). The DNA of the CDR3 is TGTGCCAGCAGTCGACCCGGGACTATGAACAATGAGCAGTTCTTC. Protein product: CASSRPGTMNNEQFF.

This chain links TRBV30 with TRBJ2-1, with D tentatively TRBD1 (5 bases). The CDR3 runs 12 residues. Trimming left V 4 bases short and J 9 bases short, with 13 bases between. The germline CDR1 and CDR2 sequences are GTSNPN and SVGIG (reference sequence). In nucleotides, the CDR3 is TGTGCCTGGACCAACAGGCGACGTGAGCAGTTCTTC. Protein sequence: CAWTNRRREQFF.

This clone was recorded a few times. Here the CDR3 reads CASSRGAGVAEAFF. In DNA, the CDR3 is TGTGCCAGCAGCCGAGGTGCCGGGGTAGCTGAAGCTTTCTTT. V and J are TRBV5-4 and TRBJ1-1; D gene unclear. There are 14 residues in the CDR3. Trimming shortened V by 4 bases and J by 6 bases, and 16 bases separated the two germline ends. Germline CDR1 is SGHNT and CDR2 is YYREEE (reference sequence).

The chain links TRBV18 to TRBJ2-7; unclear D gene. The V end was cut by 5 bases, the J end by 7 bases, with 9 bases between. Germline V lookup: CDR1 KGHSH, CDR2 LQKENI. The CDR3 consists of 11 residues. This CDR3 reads CASSASAEQYF. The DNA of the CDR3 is TGTGCCAGCTCAGCCAGCGCGGAGCAGTACTTC.

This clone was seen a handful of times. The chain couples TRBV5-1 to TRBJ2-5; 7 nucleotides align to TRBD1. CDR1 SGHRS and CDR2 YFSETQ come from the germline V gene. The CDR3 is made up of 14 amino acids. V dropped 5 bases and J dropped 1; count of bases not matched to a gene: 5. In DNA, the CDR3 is TGCGCCAGCAGACGAGGGACAGCCCAAGAGACCCAGTACTTC. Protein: CASRRGTAQETQYF.

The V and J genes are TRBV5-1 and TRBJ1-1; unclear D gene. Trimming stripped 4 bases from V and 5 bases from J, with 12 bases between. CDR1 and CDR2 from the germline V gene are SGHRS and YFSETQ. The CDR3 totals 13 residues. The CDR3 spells CASSPLPGTEAFF. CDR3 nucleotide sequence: TGCGCCAGCAGCCCCCTCCCCGGGACTGAAGCTTTCTTT.

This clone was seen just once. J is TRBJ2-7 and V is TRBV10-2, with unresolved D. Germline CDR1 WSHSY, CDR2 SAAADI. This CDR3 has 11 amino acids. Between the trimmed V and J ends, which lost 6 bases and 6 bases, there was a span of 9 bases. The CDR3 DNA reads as TGCGCCAGCAGCCCCGTTAGCGAGCAGTACTTC. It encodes CASSPVSEQYF.

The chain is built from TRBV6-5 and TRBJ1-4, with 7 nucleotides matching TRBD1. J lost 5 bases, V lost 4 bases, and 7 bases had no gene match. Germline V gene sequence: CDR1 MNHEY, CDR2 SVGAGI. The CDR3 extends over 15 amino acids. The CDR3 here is CASSSTGTENEKLFF. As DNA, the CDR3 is TGTGCCAGCAGTTCCACCGGGACAGAAAATGAAAAACTGTTTTTT.

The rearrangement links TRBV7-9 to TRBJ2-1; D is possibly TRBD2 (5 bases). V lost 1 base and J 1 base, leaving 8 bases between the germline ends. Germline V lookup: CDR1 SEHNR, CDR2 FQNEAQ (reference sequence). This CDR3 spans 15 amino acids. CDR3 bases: TGTGCCAGCAGCTTAGTGAGAGGGTCCTACAATGAGCAGTTCTTC. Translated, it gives CASSLVRGSYNEQFF.

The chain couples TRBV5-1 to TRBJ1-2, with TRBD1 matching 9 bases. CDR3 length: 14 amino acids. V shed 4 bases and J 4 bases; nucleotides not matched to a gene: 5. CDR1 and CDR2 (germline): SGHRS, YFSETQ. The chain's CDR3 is CASSPGTGSYGYTF. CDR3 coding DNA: TGCGCCAGCAGCCCCGGGACAGGGTCCTATGGCTACACCTTC.

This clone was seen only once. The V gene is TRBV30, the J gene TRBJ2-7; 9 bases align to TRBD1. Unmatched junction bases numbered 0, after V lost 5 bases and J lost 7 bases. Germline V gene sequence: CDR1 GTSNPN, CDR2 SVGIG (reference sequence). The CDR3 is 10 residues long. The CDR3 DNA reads TGTGCCTGGGACAGGGGGGAGCAGTACTTC. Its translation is CAWDRGEQYF.